One and the same sample provided the 17 T cell receptor beta chains below, sequenced in a study of T cells in Graves' hyperthyroidism and ophthalmopathy. The CDR3 regions of TCR beta were amplified from RNA transcripts. TCR CDR3 underwent first-round RT-PCR with the HTBI primer set. TCRdb recomputed calls from the multiplex PCR reads with MiXCR, one row per CDR3 protein. The sample has around 720,000 distinct CDR3 sequences, about a third seen once. Sequenced sample: blood. Receptor source: a woman aged 40-49 years with Graves' hyperthyroidism.

Details on this clonotype: A much larger clone differs by one base, so this may be a read error. The V call is TRBV20-1, the J call TRBJ1-2; the D is unclear. The CDR3 totals 14 residues. The V gene's germline CDR1 is DFQATT and CDR2 SNEGSKA (reference sequence). Trimming took off 4 bases at V and 8 bases at J, with 20 bases between the two ends. DNA of the CDR3: TGCAGTGCTAAAGAGGGCCCAGAAGCTGAAGGCTACACCTTC. This gives the protein CSAKEGPEAEGYTF.

This clonotype came up once. The rearrangement joins TRBV19 to TRBJ2-1; no firm D call. This CDR3 region has 13 residues. Trimming removed 5 bases from V and 12 bases from J, with 17 bases in between. Germline assignment: CDR1 LNHDA and CDR2 SQIVND (reference sequence). DNA of the CDR3: TGTGCCAGTAGTCGCCAAAACGTACGGACGCAGTTCTTC. Its protein is CASSRQNVRTQFF. The variable domain in full, with the rest retrieved from reference TRBV19 and TRBJ2-1, is DGGITQSPKYLFRKEGQNVTLSCEQNLNHDAMYWYRQDPGQGLRLIYYSQIVNDFQKGDIAEGYSVSREKKESFPLTVTSAQKNPTAFYLCASSRQNVRTQFFGPGTRLTVL.

The J gene is TRBJ1-5, the V gene TRBV2, with 10 bases aligning to TRBD1. The CDR3 length is 17 residues. The J segment lost 1 base and the V segment lost 2 bases, leaving 5 bases of the junction unmatched. In germline, CDR1 is SNHLY, CDR2 FYNNEI. CDR3 in DNA: TGTGCCAGCAGTGAACAACAGGGACAGGGGAGCAATCAGCCCCAGCATTTT. It encodes CASSEQQGQGSNQPQHF.

This clonotype was recorded at least ten times. Here the CDR3 reads CAISESNTGELFF. The CDR3 DNA reads TGTGCCATCAGTGAGTCTAACACCGGGGAGCTGTTTTTT. J is TRBJ2-2 and V is TRBV10-3; no clear D gene. The ends were cut back, 0 bases at V and 2 bases at J, with 1 base in the middle. In germline, CDR1 is ENHRY, CDR2 SYGVKD. This CDR3 spans 13 amino acids.

The chain joins TRBV6-5 to TRBJ2-2; 11 bases match TRBD2. V shed 4 bases and J 6 bases; nucleotides not matched to a gene: 4. In germline, CDR1 is MNHEY, CDR2 SVGAGI. The CDR3 extends over 15 amino acids. CDR3 loop: CASSLAGGRAGELFF. CDR3 nucleotide sequence: TGTGCCAGCAGTTTAGCGGGGGGGCGTGCCGGGGAGCTGTTTTTT.

This clonotype has a count of ten or more. The chain combines TRBV20-1 with TRBJ1-1; maybe TRBD1 (6 bases). This CDR3 spans 12 amino acids. Germline V lookup: CDR1 DFQATT, CDR2 SNEGSKA (reference sequence). The CDR3 DNA sequence: TGCAGCTTTCCAGGGGTGTGGACTGAAGCTTTCTTT. Its protein is CSFPGVWTEAFF.

This clonotype was recorded at least ten times. The genes are TRBV7-2 and TRBJ1-6, with D possibly being TRBD1 (5 bases). Trimming stripped 3 bases from V and 6 bases from J, with 12 bases between. CDR3 length equals 15 residues. Germline loops: CDR1 SGHTA, CDR2 FQGNSA. DNA of the CDR3: TGTGCCAGCAGCTTGGGACGGAGCCTTAATTCACCCCTCCACTTT. Translated: CASSLGRSLNSPLHF.

The DNA for the CDR3 is TGTGCCAGCAGCTTGCAGGGGGCCTGGCAGCCCCAGCATTTT. Translation: CASSLQGAWQPQHF. The chain combines TRBV5-6 with TRBJ1-5; TRBD1 aligns across 8 bases. V gave up 1 base and J gave up 7 bases; unmatched junction bases: 4. Germline V gene lookup returns CDR1 SGHDT and CDR2 YYEEEE. This CDR3 comprises 14 residues.

The table lists this clonotype with many counts. The gene calls are TRBV10-3 and TRBJ1-6; TRBD1 matches at 8 bases. The junction had 11 bases not matched to a gene; V was cut back by 3 bases and J by 10 bases. The CDR3 runs to 16 residues. Per germline, CDR1 ENHRY and CDR2 SYGVKD. The CDR3 coding sequence is TGTGCCATCAGTGAAAGGACAGGGTCTGAGGGATCACCCCTCCACTTT. Its translation is CAISERTGSEGSPLHF.

V is TRBV20-1 and J is TRBJ1-5; 11 nucleotides agree with TRBD1. Germline V gene sequence: CDR1 DFQATT, CDR2 SNEGSKA (reference sequence). The CDR3 runs to 16 residues. Trimming at V came to 5 bases and at J to 3 bases, leaving 9 bases not matched to a gene. DNA of the CDR3: TGCAGTGCTGGGACAGGGGGAGGGCGGGTCAATCAGCCCCAGCATTTT. Translating it yields CSAGTGGGRVNQPQHF.

This clonotype was seen many times. This sequence joins TRBV7-9 and TRBJ1-1; D perhaps matches TRBD1 (6 bases). The CDR3 consists of 15 residues. Trimming removed 5 bases from V and 4 bases from J, with 17 bases in between. Germline V gene data show CDR1 as SEHNR and CDR2 as FQNEAQ (reference sequence). As DNA, the CDR3 is TGTGCCAGCAGCGAGAATCGGGGGGCGCGCACTGAAGCTTTCTTT. Its translation: CASSENRGARTEAFF.

The chain combines TRBV9 with TRBJ1-1, with TRBD1 identical over 10 bases. V trimming: 4 bases; J trimming: 4 bases; junction bases outside the gene matches: 7. CDR3 length: 15 amino acids. CDR1 and CDR2 (germline): SGDLS, YYNGEE. CDR3 sequence: CASSPTGGLSTEAFF. The CDR3, as DNA: TGTGCCAGCAGCCCGACAGGGGGCTTAAGCACTGAAGCTTTCTTT.

The chain joins TRBV20-1 to TRBJ2-5, with D perhaps given as TRBD1 or TRBD2 (6 bases each). The CDR3 has 13 residues. Germline values: CDR1 DFQATT, CDR2 SNEGSKA (reference sequence). V lost 6 bases and J lost 5, with 16 bases in between. The CDR3 DNA reads as TGCAGTGCCTCACCCGGGGGCCGGGAGACCCAGTACTTC. It translates to CSASPGGRETQYF.

This clonotype was recorded a few times. Given a much more abundant clone one base away, this may be a read error. The genes are TRBV20-1 and TRBJ2-7; 14 bases are shared with TRBD2. The CDR3 contains 16 residues. From germline, CDR1 is DFQATT and CDR2 SNEGSKA (reference sequence). The DNA of the CDR3 is TGCAGTGCCCAGACTAGCGGGGGGGGACGGCCCTACAAGCAGTACTTC. Encoded protein: CSAQTSGGGRPYKQYF.

This clonotype was recorded at least ten times. The chain uses TRBV7-2 and TRBJ1-6, with 9 bases identical to TRBD1. V gave up 5 bases and J gave up 14 bases; unmatched junction bases: 7. Germline assignment: CDR1 SGHTA and CDR2 FQGNSA. The CDR3 covers 13 residues. This CDR3 is CASSTGQGATLHF. The DNA of the CDR3 is TGTGCCAGCAGCACGGGACAGGGAGCCACCCTCCACTTT.

There are many counts of this clonotype. The chain is built from TRBV29-1 and TRBJ1-2; TRBD1 is a possible D gene (5 bases). Deletions cut 4 bases from V and 6 bases from J, with 15 bases between. Germline V gene lookup returns CDR1 SQVTM and CDR2 ANQGSEA. This CDR3 comprises 13 residues. This CDR3 reads CSVAPGLWDGYTF. The CDR3 bases are TGCAGCGTTGCCCCAGGGTTGTGGGATGGCTACACCTTC.

This clonotype was seen more than once but under ten times. The chain employs TRBV2 and TRBJ1-5; 8 bases map to TRBD1. V gave up 7 bases and J gave up 7 bases; unmatched junction bases: 12. CDR1 SNHLY and CDR2 FYNNEI come from the germline V gene. This CDR3 is built from 15 residues. The CDR3 DNA sequence: TGTGCCAGCAAATCTACAGGGGGGCTTCCGCAGCCCCAGCATTTT. This sequence encodes CASKSTGGLPQPQHF.